The next 23 T cell receptor beta chains were all read from a single sample in a study of shared clonotypes between healthy human individuals. TCRdb keeps only in-frame clones here, not all; method: immunoSEQ multiplex PCR. The sample has about half a million clones; over 75% are singletons. The sequenced sample was PBMCs. These receptors came from a woman between 40 and 50 years old in good health. Some clones in this sample may be carry-over from other donors' samples.

The V gene is TRBV9, the J gene TRBJ1-1, with D possibly being TRBD1 (6 bases). The CDR3 spans 13 residues. The V end lost 1 base, the J end lost 4 bases, and 8 bases lay between the germline ends. The germline gives CDR1 SGDLS, CDR2 YYNGEE. The CDR3 reads CASSVRGGTEAFF. DNA for the CDR3: TGTGCCAGCAGCGTAAGAGGGGGCACTGAAGCTTTCTTT. Complete variable domain (other parts from reference TRBV9 and TRBJ1-1): DSGVTQTPKHLITATGQRVTLRCSPRSGDLSVYWYQQSLDQGLQFLIQYYNGEERAKGNILERFSAQQFPDLHSELNLSSLELGDSALYFCASSVRGGTEAFFGQGTRLTVV.

The rearrangement links TRBV7-2 to TRBJ2-3; 12 nucleotides line up with TRBD2. With 2 bases clipped from V and 3 bases from J, the junction kept 3 bases outside the gene matches. Germline V CDR1 and CDR2: SGHTA, FQGNSA. The CDR3 spans 16 residues. The DNA for the CDR3 is TGTGCCAGCAGCTTACTAGCGGGAGGGCCTACAGATACGCAGTATTTT. This codes for CASSLLAGGPTDTQYF.

J is TRBJ2-3 and V is TRBV9; no reliable D call. The CDR3 length is 12 residues. The V and J ends lost 2 bases and 4 bases respectively, with 5 bases between them. Germline lookup yields CDR1 SGDLS and CDR2 YYNGEE. The chain's CDR3 is CASSVGSDTQYF. The CDR3 DNA sequence: TGTGCCAGCAGCGTCGGGTCAGATACGCAGTATTTT.

The gene calls are TRBV6-5 and TRBJ1-5, with 7 bases aligning to TRBD1. Germline lookup yields CDR1 MNHEY and CDR2 SVGAGI. The V gene end was trimmed by 7 bases and the J gene end by 9 bases; junction bases not matched to a gene: 6. The CDR3 runs 12 residues. CDR3 sequence: CASKGDSSPQHF. As DNA, the CDR3 is TGTGCCAGCAAAGGGGACAGTTCGCCCCAGCATTTT.

This clone was detected a few times. A read error is likely here: a far larger clone is one base away. V gene TRBV30 combines with J gene TRBJ2-6, with TRBD1 as a possible D gene (5 bases). The V end was cut by 6 bases, the J end by 0 bases, with 18 bases between. The germline V gene has CDR1 GTSNPN and CDR2 SVGIG (reference sequence). The CDR3 consists of 17 residues. This CDR3 is CACSKRGLRSGANVLTF. The CDR3 bases are TGTGCCTGTAGTAAAAGGGGTTTACGCTCTGGGGCCAACGTCCTGACTTTC.

The chain has TRBV7-9 and TRBJ1-2; D gene uncertain. Germline loops: CDR1 SEHNR, CDR2 FQNEAQ (reference sequence). The V end lost 1 base, the J end lost 8 bases, and 11 bases lay between the germline ends. The CDR3 totals 13 residues. The CDR3 loop is CASSLVSDDGYTF. The CDR3 nucleotides read TGTGCCAGCAGCTTAGTGTCAGATGACGGCTACACCTTC.

This clone has a single count. A single base is all that separates this from a far larger clone, so a read error is likely. This same CDR3 is encoded by further DNA sequences in the sample. The gene calls are TRBV7-2 and TRBJ2-7, with 9 bases matching TRBD1. This CDR3 has 18 residues. CDR1 SGHTA and CDR2 FQGNSA come from the germline V gene. The CDR3 loop is CASSFTGGAGVFVYEQYF. The CDR3 bases are TGTGCAAGCAGCTTCACAGGGGGCGCGGGAGTGTTTGTCTACGAGCAGTACTTC.

DNA of the CDR3: TGTGCCAGCTCACCCTTGCTAGCGGAATTTAGCACAGATACGCAGTATTTT. It yields the protein CASSPLLAEFSTDTQYF. J is TRBJ2-3 and V is TRBV18; 7 bases fit TRBD2. CDR3 length: 17 amino acids. The trim removed 3 bases at V and 0 bases at J, leaving 9 bases unmatched. CDR1 is KGHSH, CDR2 LQKENI, per germline.

Ten or more counts support this clone. The chain joins TRBV10-3 to TRBJ2-2, with D perhaps being TRBD1 or TRBD2 (5 bases each). The CDR3 extends over 14 amino acids. Germline V gives CDR1 ENHRY, CDR2 SYGVKD. Trimming removed 10 bases at V and 3 bases at J, with 15 bases between. CDR3 coding DNA: TGTGCCAGCAGGTCAGGGACGGACACCGGGGAGCTGTTTTTT. This codes for CASRSGTDTGELFF.

In regard to this clone: A far larger clone differs by one base, so this is likely a read error. In the same sample, other DNA sequences code for this CDR3. The rearrangement joins TRBV28 to TRBJ2-5, with 7 bases lining up with TRBD2. CDR1 and CDR2 from the germline V gene are MDHEN and SYDVKM. This CDR3 has 15 residues. Trimming took 2 bases from V and 10 from J; bases not matched to a gene: 13. The CDR3 protein is CASSLPSSGTDLQYF. CDR3 coding DNA: TGTGCCAGCAGTTTACCCTCTAGCGGTACTGACCTCCAGTACTTC.

This chain uses TRBV4-3 with TRBJ1-5; TRBD1 matches at 10 bases. This CDR3 comprises 15 residues. V lost 3 bases and J lost 6; bases outside the gene matches: 5. From germline, CDR1 is LGHNA and CDR2 YSLEER. CDR3 coding DNA: TGCGCCAGCAGCCAGGACAGGGGGTTGGGTCAGCCCCAGCATTTT. Its protein is CASSQDRGLGQPQHF.

Regarding this clone: A far larger clone is just one base off, so this is likely a read error. The V gene is TRBV20-1, the J gene TRBJ2-2; D call uncertain. The V and J ends lost 6 bases and 4 bases respectively, with 6 bases between them. Germline CDR1 and CDR2: DFQATT and SNEGSKA (reference sequence). The CDR3 runs 11 residues. In DNA, the CDR3 is TGCAGTGCCTTTGCCACCGGGGAGCTGTTTTTT. As protein: CSAFATGELFF.

Worth noting for this clone: This likely reflects a read error, since a far larger clone is one base away. Other DNA sequences in this specimen translate into the identical CDR3. V and J are TRBV29-1 and TRBJ2-3; weak D call: TRBD2 (6 bases). The CDR3 consists of 14 residues. Germline CDR1 SQVTM, CDR2 ANQGSEA. The CDR3 here is CSVFGGPEVDTQYF. Here the CDR3 DNA reads TGCAGCGTTTTCGGGGGTCCTGAGGTAGATACACAGTATTTT.

This clone was detected many times. Other DNA variants within this sample encode the same CDR3. The chain recombines TRBV30 with TRBJ2-5, with D unresolved. Germline V gene sequence: CDR1 GTSNPN, CDR2 SVGIG (reference sequence). With 1 base removed from V and 11 bases from J, the gap between germline ends came to 11 bases. The CDR3 runs 11 residues. CDR3 nucleotide sequence: TGTGCCTGGAGTGGACCCTATGAGCAGTACTTC. Its translation: CAWSGPYEQYF.

As for this clone: A far larger clone is one nucleotide away, so this likely arose from a read error. V gene TRBV5-6 combines with J gene TRBJ1-2; perhaps TRBD1 as D (5 bases). Germline V CDR1 and CDR2: SGHDT, YYEEEE. CDR3 length: 17 amino acids. In DNA form, the CDR3 reads TGTGCCAGCATCTTGGTGGGGTTTGGGGACGGGAACTATGGCTACACCTTC. Its translation is CASILVGFGDGNYGYTF.

As for this clone: A single base is all that separates this from a far larger clone, so a read error is likely. Here the CDR3 omits its conserved ending phenylalanine or tryptophan, so a read error is the likely source. The CDR3 DNA reads as TGTGCCAGCAGCTTTGGGGCTAGCGGCTCCTACGAGCAGTACTTA. Protein sequence: CASSFGASGSYEQYL. The chain has TRBV7-8 and TRBJ2-7; 7 positions match TRBD2. Germline-derived CDR1 and CDR2 are SGHVS and FQNEAQ. With V trimmed by 3 bases and J by 0 bases, 5 bases remained unmatched. CDR3 length equals 15 residues.

The chain carries TRBV27 and TRBJ1-1, with 11 bases fitting TRBD1. CDR1 is MNHEY, CDR2 SMNVEV, per germline (reference sequence). Unmatched junction bases numbered 7, after V lost 3 bases and J lost 4 bases. This CDR3 is 16 amino acids long. CDR3 amino acids: CASSFIRDRGGTEAFF. CDR3 bases: TGTGCCAGCAGTTTCATCCGGGACAGGGGGGGCACTGAAGCTTTCTTT.

The sample holds one count of this clone. This likely stems from a read error, as it lies one base from a far larger clone. Distinct nucleotide sequences in the sample also encode this CDR3. The chain links TRBV27 to TRBJ1-2; unclear D gene. Germline V lookup: CDR1 MNHEY, CDR2 SMNVEV (reference sequence). The CDR3 loop spans 13 amino acids. CDR3 loop: CASSLSGGYGYTF. CDR3 DNA: TGTGCCAGCAGCTTATCCGGTGGCTATGGCTACACCTTC.

The V call is TRBV2, the J call TRBJ1-3; maybe TRBD1 (6 bases). Trimming left V 7 bases short and J 4 bases short, with 14 bases between. Germline CDR1 reads SNHLY; CDR2 reads FYNNEI. The CDR3 is 14 amino acids. The DNA for the CDR3 is TGTGCCAGCACCCCCCGGGGGGCCGGAAACACCATATATTTT. Translated, it gives CASTPRGAGNTIYF.

The table lists this clone with a count of one. This rearrangement joins TRBV4-1 to TRBJ2-6, with TRBD1 matching over 12 bases. Trimming took 3 bases from V and 4 from J; bases not matched to a gene: 4. From germline, CDR1 is MGHRA and CDR2 YSYEKL. This CDR3 is 17 amino acids long. The CDR3 bases are TGCGCCAGCAGCCAGATGGGACAGGGGGCCGGGGCCAACGTCCTGACTTTC. Protein: CASSQMGQGAGANVLTF.

As concerns this clone: An end of the junction does not agree with germline; a read error may underlie this. The rearrangement joins TRBV28 to TRBJ2-7; D may be TRBD2 (6 bases). This CDR3 spans 14 amino acids. Germline V CDR1 and CDR2: MDHEN, SYDVKM. CDR3 sequence reads: CASSYPVTSYGQYF. The CDR3 DNA sequence: TGTGCCAGCAGTTATCCCGTAACTAGCTACGGGCAGTACTTC.

This clone was counted a few times. The genes are TRBV19 and TRBJ2-5, with 9 bases matching TRBD1. Unmatched junction bases numbered 3, after V lost 0 bases and J lost 1 base. The CDR3 contains 16 residues. CDR1 is LNHDA, CDR2 SQIVND, per germline (reference sequence). In DNA form, the CDR3 reads TGTGCCAGTAGTATAGATGGGACAGGGTCCCAAGAGACCCAGTACTTC. It codes for CASSIDGTGSQETQYF.

This clone has a single count. The chain carries TRBV30 and TRBJ1-3; D remains ambiguous. Trimming took 0 bases from V and 0 from J, leaving 9 bases between them. The CDR3 runs to 15 residues. From germline, CDR1 is GTSNPN and CDR2 SVGIG (reference sequence). CDR3 residues: CAWSVRAISGNTIYF. DNA of the CDR3: TGTGCCTGGAGTGTAAGGGCAATCTCTGGAAACACCATATATTTT.